This T cell receptor beta chain was captured in a study of T-cell reconstitution after alpha-beta-depleted transplantation in children. The TCRbeta library was prepared with unique molecular identifiers. One entry per CDR3 protein, called by TCRdb with MiXCR from the PCR reads. The data show around 600,000 distinct CDR3 sequences, under 12% seen once. This clonotype was seen at least ten times. This sample comprised PBMCs from the stem cell graft donor, obtained from the stem cell graft. This receptor was taken from a human donor who donated a stem cell graft to a child with acute myeloid leukemia.

CDR3 loop: CASSPGGGSSYNEQFF. CDR3 nucleotide sequence: TGTGCCAGCAGCCCAGGGGGCGGGAGCTCCTACAATGAGCAGTTCTTC. The V call is TRBV4-2, the J call TRBJ2-1; D is perhaps TRBD1 (8 bases). CDR1 and CDR2 (germline): LGHNA, YNFKEQ. V was clipped by 4 bases and J by 0 bases, with 13 bases between them. CDR3 length equals 16 residues.